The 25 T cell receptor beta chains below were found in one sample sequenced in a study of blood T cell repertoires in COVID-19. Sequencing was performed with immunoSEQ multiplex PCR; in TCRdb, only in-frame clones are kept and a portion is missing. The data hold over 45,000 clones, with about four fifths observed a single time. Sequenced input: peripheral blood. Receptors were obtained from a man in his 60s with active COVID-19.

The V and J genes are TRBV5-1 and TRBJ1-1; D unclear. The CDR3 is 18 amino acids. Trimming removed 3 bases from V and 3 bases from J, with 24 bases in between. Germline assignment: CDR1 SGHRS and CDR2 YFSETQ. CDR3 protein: CASSYLFIRTGVDTEAFF. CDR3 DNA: TGCGCCAGCAGCTACTTGTTTATTCGGACTGGGGTGGACACTGAAGCTTTCTTT.

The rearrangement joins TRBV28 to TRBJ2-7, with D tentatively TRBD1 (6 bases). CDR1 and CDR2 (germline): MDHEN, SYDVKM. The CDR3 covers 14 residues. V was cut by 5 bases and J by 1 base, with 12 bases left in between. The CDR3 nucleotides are TGTGCCAGCAGTGACTTGACAGGATCCTACGAGCAGTACTTC. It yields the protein CASSDLTGSYEQYF. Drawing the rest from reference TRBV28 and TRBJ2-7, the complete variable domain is DVKVTQSSRYLVKRTGEKVFLECVQDMDHENMFWYRQDPGLGLRLIYFSYDVKMKEKGDIPEGYSVSREKKERFSLILESASTNQTSMYLCASSDLTGSYEQYFGPGTRLTVT.

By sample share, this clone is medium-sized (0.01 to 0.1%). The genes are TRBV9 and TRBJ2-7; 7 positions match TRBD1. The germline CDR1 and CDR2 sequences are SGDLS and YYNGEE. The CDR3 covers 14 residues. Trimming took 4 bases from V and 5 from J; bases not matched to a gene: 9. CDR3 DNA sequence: TGTGCCAGCAGCATTCACAGGGGATTCAACGAGCAGTACTTC. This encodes CASSIHRGFNEQYF.

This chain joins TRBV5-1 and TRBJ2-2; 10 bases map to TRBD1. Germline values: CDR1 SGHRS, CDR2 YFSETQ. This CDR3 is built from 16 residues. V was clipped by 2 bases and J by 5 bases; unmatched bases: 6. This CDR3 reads CASSFGQGGGTGELFF. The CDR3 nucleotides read TGCGCCAGCAGCTTCGGACAGGGGGGCGGGACCGGGGAGCTGTTTTTT. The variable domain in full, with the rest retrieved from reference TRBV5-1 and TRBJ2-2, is KAGVTQTPRYLIKTRGQQVTLSCSPISGHRSVSWYQQTPGQGLQFLFEYFSETQRNKGNFPGRFSGRQFSNSRSEMNVSTLELGDSALYLCASSFGQGGGTGELFFGEGSRLTVL.

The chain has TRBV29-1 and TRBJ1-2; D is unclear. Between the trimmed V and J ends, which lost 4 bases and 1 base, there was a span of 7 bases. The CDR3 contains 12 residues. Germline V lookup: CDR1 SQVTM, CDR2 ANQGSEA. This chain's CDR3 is CSVGQDNYGYTF. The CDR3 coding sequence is TGCAGCGTTGGACAAGATAACTATGGCTACACCTTC.

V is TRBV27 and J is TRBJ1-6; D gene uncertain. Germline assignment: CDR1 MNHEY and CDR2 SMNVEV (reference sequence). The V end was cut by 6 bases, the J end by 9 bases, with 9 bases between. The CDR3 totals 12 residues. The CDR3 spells CASSPPGSPLHF. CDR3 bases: TGTGCCAGCAGCCCGCCCGGTTCACCCCTCCACTTT.

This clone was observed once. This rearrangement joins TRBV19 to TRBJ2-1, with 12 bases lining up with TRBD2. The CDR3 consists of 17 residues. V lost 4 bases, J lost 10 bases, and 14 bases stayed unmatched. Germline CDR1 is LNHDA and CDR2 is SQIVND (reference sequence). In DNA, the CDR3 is TGTGCCAGTAGTACCCCGGGACTAGCGGGTGCGCAAGGGGAGCAGTTCTTC. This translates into CASSTPGLAGAQGEQFF.

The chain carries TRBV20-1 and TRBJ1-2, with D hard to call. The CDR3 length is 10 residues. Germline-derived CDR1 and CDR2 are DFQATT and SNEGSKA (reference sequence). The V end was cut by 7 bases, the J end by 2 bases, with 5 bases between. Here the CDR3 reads CSDKNYGYTF. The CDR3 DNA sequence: TGCAGTGACAAAAACTATGGCTACACCTTC.

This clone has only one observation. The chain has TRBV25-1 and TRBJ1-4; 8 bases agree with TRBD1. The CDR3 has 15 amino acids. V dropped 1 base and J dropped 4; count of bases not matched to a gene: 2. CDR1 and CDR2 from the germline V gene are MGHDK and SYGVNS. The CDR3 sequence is CASSEWGQDNEKLFF. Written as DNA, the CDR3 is TGTGCCAGCAGTGAATGGGGACAGGATAATGAAAAACTGTTTTTT.

Here the CDR3 reads CASSLLGELFF. For the CDR3, the DNA is TGTGCCAGCAGTTTACTCGGGGAGCTGTTTTTT. This rearrangement joins TRBV12-3 or TRBV12-4 to TRBJ2-2; D not resolved. V was clipped by 2 bases and J by 7 bases, with 2 bases between them. This CDR3 comprises 11 residues.

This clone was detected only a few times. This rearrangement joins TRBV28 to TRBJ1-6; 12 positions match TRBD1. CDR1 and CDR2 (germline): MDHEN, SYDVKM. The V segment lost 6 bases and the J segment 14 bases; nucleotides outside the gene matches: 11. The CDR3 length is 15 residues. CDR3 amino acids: CASSTPGQGAASLHF. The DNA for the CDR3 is TGTGCCAGCAGCACCCCGGGACAGGGGGCTGCATCCCTCCACTTT.

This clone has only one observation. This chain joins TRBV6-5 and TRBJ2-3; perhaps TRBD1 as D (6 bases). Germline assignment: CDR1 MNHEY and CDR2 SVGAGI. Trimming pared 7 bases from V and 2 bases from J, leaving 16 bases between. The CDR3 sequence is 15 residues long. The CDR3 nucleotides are TGTGCCAGCACGAGCGGACAGCTTATCACAGATACGCAGTATTTT. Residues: CASTSGQLITDTQYF.

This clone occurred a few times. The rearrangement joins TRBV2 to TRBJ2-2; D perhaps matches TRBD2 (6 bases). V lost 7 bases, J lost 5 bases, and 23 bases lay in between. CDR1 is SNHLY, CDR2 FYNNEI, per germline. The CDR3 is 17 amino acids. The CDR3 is CASIRDSRAKITGELFF. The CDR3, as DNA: TGTGCCAGCATCCGGGACTCCCGGGCTAAAATTACCGGGGAGCTGTTTTTT.

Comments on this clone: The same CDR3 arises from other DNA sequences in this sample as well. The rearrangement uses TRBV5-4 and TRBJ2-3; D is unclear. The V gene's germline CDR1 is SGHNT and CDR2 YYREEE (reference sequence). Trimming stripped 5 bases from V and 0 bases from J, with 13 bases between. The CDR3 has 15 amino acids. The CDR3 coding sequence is TGTGCCAGCAGTCTTACTTCTGCTAGCACAGATACGCAGTATTTT. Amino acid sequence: CASSLTSASTDTQYF.

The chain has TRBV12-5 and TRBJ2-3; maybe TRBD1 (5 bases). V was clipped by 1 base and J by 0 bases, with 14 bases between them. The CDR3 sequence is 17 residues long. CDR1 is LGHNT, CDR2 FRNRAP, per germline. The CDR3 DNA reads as TGTGCTAGTGGTTTGGAGGGGCCTTTGGTTAGCACAGATACGCAGTATTTT. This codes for CASGLEGPLVSTDTQYF.

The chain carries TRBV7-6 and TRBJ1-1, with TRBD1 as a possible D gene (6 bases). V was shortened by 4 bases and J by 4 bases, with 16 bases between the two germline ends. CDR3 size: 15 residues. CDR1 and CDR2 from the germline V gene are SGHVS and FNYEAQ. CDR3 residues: CASSWVSGGGTEAFF. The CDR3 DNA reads TGTGCCAGCAGCTGGGTGTCGGGAGGGGGCACTGAAGCTTTCTTT.

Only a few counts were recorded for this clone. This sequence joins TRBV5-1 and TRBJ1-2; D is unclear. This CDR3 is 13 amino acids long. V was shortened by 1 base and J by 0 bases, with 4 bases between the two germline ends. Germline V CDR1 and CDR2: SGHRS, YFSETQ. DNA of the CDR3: TGCGCCAGCAGCTTGACGGCTAACTATGGCTACACCTTC. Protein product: CASSLTANYGYTF.

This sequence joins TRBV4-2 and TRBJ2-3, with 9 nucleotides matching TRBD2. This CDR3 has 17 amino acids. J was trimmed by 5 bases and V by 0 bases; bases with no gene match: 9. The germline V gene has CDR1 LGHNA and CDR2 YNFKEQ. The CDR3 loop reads CASSQDGSGSGGDTQYF. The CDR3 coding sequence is TGTGCCAGCAGCCAAGATGGTAGCGGGAGCGGCGGAGATACGCAGTATTTT.

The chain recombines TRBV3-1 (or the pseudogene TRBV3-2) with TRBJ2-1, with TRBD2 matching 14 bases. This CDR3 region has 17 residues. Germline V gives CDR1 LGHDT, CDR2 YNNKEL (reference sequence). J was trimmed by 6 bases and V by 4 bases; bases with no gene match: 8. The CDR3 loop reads CASSLRPGLAGVNEQFF. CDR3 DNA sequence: TGTGCCAGCAGCCTCCGCCCGGGACTAGCGGGAGTCAATGAGCAGTTCTTC.

The CDR3 DNA sequence: TGTGCCAGCAGTTTAGGCCAGGTCTACGAGCAGTACTTC. This encodes CASSLGQVYEQYF. The chain combines TRBV27 with TRBJ2-7; D not certain. The CDR3 totals 13 residues. The germline CDR1 and CDR2 sequences are MNHEY and SMNVEV (reference sequence). V lost 2 bases to trimming and J lost 3 bases, with 8 bases between them.

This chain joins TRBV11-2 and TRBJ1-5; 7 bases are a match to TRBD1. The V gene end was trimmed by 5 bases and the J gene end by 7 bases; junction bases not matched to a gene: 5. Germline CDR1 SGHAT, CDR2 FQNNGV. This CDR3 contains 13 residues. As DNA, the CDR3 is TGTGCCAGCAGCCGCGGGACAGTCCAGCCCCAGCATTTT. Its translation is CASSRGTVQPQHF.

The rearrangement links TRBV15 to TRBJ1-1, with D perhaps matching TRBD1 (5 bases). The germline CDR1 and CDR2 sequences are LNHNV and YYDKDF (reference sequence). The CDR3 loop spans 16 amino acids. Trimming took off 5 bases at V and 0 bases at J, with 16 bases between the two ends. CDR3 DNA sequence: TGTGCCACCAGCCTACGCCCCTCCAGGGTGAACACTGAAGCTTTCTTT. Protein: CATSLRPSRVNTEAFF.

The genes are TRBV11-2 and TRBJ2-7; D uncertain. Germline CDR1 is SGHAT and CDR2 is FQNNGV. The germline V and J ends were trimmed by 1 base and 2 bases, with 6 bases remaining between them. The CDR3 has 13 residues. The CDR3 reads CASSLGAPYEQYF. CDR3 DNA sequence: TGTGCCAGCAGCTTAGGGGCCCCCTACGAGCAGTACTTC.

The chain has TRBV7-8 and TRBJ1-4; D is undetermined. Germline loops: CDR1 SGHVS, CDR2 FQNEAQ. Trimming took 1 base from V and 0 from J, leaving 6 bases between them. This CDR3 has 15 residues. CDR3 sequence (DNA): TGTGCCAGCAGCTTAGAAATCGCAACTAATGAAAAACTGTTTTTT. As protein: CASSLEIATNEKLFF.

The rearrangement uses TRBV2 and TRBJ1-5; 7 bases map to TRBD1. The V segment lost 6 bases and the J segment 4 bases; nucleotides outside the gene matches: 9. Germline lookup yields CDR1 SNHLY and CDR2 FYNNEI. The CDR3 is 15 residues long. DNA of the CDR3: TGTGCCAGCAGATTACGCCGGGACAGTAATCAGCCCCAGCATTTT. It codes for CASRLRRDSNQPQHF. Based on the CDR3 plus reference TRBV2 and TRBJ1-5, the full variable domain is EPEVTQTPSHQVTQMGQEVILRCVPISNHLYFYWYRQILGQKVEFLVSFYNNEISEKSEIFDDQFSVERPDGSNFTLKIRSTKLEDSAMYFCASRLRRDSNQPQHFGDGTRLSIL.